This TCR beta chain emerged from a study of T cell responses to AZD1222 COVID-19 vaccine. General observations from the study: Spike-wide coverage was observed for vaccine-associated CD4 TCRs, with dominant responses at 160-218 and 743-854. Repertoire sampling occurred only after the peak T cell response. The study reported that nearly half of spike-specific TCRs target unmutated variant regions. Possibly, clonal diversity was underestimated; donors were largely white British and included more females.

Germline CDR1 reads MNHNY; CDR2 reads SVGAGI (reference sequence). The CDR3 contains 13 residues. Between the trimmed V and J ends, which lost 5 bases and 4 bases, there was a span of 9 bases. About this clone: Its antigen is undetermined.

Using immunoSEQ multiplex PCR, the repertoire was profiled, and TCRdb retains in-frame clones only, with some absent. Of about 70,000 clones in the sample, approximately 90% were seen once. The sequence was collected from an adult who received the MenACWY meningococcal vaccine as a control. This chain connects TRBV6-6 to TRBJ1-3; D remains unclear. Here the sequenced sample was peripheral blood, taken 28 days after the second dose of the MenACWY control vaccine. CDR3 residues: CASSLSPGNTIYF. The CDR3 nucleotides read TGTGCCAGCAGTCTAAGTCCCGGAAACACCATATATTTT.